The present T cell receptor (beta chain) was sequenced within a study of T cell changes during pregnancy in multiple sclerosis. Clones were read by immunoSEQ multiplex PCR, and TCRdb kept only the in-frame ones, dropping some. The sample holds approximately 97,000 clones, roughly 89% seen once. Germline-derived CDR1 and CDR2 are SGHTA and FQGTGA. This CDR3 is built from 15 residues. V gave up 4 bases and J gave up 10 bases, with 21 bases separating them. The material was peripheral blood, obtained after pregnancy. The chain links TRBV7-3 to TRBJ2-3, with unresolved D. This TCR was sampled from a female donor in good health, enrolled as a control in a pregnancy study. The CDR3 reads CASSSTPPIRYAQYF. The DNA for the CDR3 is TGTGCCAGCAGCTCCACCCCCCCTATTCGATACGCGCAGTATTTT.